The next 10 T cell receptor beta chains were all read from a single sample in a study of shared clonotypes between healthy human individuals. Clones were read by immunoSEQ multiplex PCR, and TCRdb kept only the in-frame ones, dropping some. The data hold 700,000 or so clones, with about two thirds observed a single time. Sequenced input: memory CD4+ T cells sorted from blood. As to subset: CD45RA-negative fraction. These receptors came from a young woman in good health.

This chain connects TRBV6-1 to TRBJ2-2; tentative D call: TRBD1 (6 bases). The germline gives CDR1 MNHNS, CDR2 SASEGT. The CDR3 has 15 amino acids. With 4 bases removed from V and 6 bases from J, the gap between germline ends came to 15 bases. The CDR3 DNA follows: TGTGCCAGCAGTGGGCTAACAGGGATCCCCGGGGAGCTGTTTTTT. Translation: CASSGLTGIPGELFF.

This chain joins TRBV9 and TRBJ1-3; no clear D. Germline values: CDR1 SGDLS, CDR2 YYNGEE. The V and J ends lost 0 bases and 0 bases respectively, with 7 bases between them. This CDR3 is 15 amino acids long. CDR3 DNA sequence: TGTGCCAGCAGCGTAGCTCACAGCTCTGGAAACACCATATATTTT. Amino acids: CASSVAHSSGNTIYF.

The chain joins TRBV19 to TRBJ2-7; 10 bases are shared with TRBD2. J gave up 1 base and V 4 bases, and 1 base lay outside the gene matches. This CDR3 comprises 14 residues. CDR1 and CDR2 from the germline V gene are LNHDA and SQIVND (reference sequence). This CDR3 reads CASSKREGSYEQYF. The CDR3 bases are TGTGCCAGTAGTAAGCGGGAGGGTTCCTACGAGCAGTACTTC. The full variable domain, its missing parts supplied by reference TRBV19 and TRBJ2-7, is DGGITQSPKYLFRKEGQNVTLSCEQNLNHDAMYWYRQDPGQGLRLIYYSQIVNDFQKGDIAEGYSVSREKKESFPLTVTSAQKNPTAFYLCASSKREGSYEQYFGPGTRLTVT.

The genes are TRBV7-9 and TRBJ2-1; 11 bases map to TRBD2. Germline lookup yields CDR1 SEHNR and CDR2 FQNEAQ (reference sequence). Trimming took 5 bases from V and 5 from J; bases not matched to a gene: 8. There are 16 residues in the CDR3. The CDR3 coding sequence is TGTGCCAGCAGCCAGGCCCTAGCGGGGGGACACAATGAGCAGTTCTTC. Protein: CASSQALAGGHNEQFF.

Of note for this clone: Other DNA sequences of this sample code for an identical CDR3. The chain links TRBV7-8 to TRBJ2-7, with a tentative D call TRBD1 (6 bases). This CDR3 spans 14 amino acids. Between the trimmed V and J ends, which lost 5 bases and 3 bases, there was a span of 14 bases. The germline V gene encodes CDR1 SGHVS and CDR2 FQNEAQ. The CDR3: CASSPLGGSYEQYF. CDR3 nucleotides: TGTGCCAGCAGCCCGCTAGGGGGAAGCTACGAGCAGTACTTC.

J is TRBJ2-7 and V is TRBV7-6; TRBD1 matches at 8 bases. The length of the CDR3 is 12 residues. Per the germline V gene, CDR1 is SGHVS and CDR2 is FNYEAQ. V was pared by 0 bases and J by 13 bases, with 5 bases of the junction left unmatched. The CDR3 region is CASSLAAGQAYF. The CDR3, as DNA: TGTGCCAGCAGCTTAGCCGCGGGACAGGCCTACTTC.

This clone was picked up a small number of times. The gene calls are TRBV6-6 and TRBJ2-7; 8 nucleotides match TRBD1. The germline V gene has CDR1 MNHNY and CDR2 SVGAGI (reference sequence). With V trimmed by 6 bases and J by 10 bases, 20 bases remained unmatched. CDR3 length: 16 amino acids. The CDR3 sequence: CASSPGQGSFFESQYF. In nucleotides, the CDR3 is TGTGCCAGCAGCCCCGGACAGGGATCGTTTTTTGAGAGTCAGTACTTC.

Remarks on this clone: A much larger clone differs from this one at a single base, so this may be a read error. The chain has TRBV7-2 and TRBJ1-2; 9 bases line up with TRBD1. The V gene end was trimmed by 6 bases and the J gene end by 4 bases; junction bases not matched to a gene: 3. The germline CDR1 and CDR2 sequences are SGHTA and FQGNSA. The CDR3 is 13 residues long. The CDR3 DNA is TGTGCCAGCAGACCGACAGGGGGCTATGGCTACACCTTC. Protein: CASRPTGGYGYTF. The entire variable domain, with the rest obtained from reference TRBV7-2 and TRBJ1-2, is as follows: GAGVSQSPSNKVTEKGKDVELRCDPISGHTALYWYRQSLGQGLEFLIYFQGNSAPDKSGLPSDRFSAERTGGSVSTLTIQRTQQEDSAVYLCASRPTGGYGYTFGSGTRLTVV.

This sequence joins TRBV25-1 and TRBJ2-7; tentatively, D is TRBD2 (5 bases). V was cut by 4 bases and J by 3 bases, with 13 bases left in between. The germline CDR1 and CDR2 sequences are MGHDK and SYGVNS. The CDR3 has 14 amino acids. The CDR3 here is CASSGIGVNYEQYF. CDR3 DNA sequence: TGTGCCAGCAGTGGAATCGGGGTTAACTACGAGCAGTACTTC.

The chain joins TRBV18 to TRBJ1-5; 9 bases fit TRBD1. CDR3 length: 17 amino acids. The germline V gene has CDR1 KGHSH and CDR2 LQKENI. With 5 bases clipped from V and 3 bases from J, the junction kept 11 bases outside the gene matches. The chain's CDR3 is CASSFRDRALNNQPQHF. Here the CDR3 DNA reads TGTGCCAGCTCATTCCGGGACAGGGCTTTGAACAATCAGCCCCAGCATTTT. Using reference TRBV18 and TRBJ1-5 for the parts outside the CDR3, the full variable domain is NAGVMQNPRHLVRRRGQEARLRCSPMKGHSHVYWYRQLPEEGLKFMVYLQKENIIDESGMPKERFSAEFPKEGPSILRIQQVVRGDSAAYFCASSFRDRALNNQPQHFGDGTRLSIL.